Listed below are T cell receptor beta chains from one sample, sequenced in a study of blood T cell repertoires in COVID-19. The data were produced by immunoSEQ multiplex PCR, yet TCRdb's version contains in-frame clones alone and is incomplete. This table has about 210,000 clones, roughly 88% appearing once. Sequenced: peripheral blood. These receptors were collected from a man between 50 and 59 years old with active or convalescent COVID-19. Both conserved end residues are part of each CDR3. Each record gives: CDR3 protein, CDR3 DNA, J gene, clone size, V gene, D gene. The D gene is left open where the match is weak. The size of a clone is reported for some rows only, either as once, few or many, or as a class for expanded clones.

CDR3 protein: CASTFRGGINEKLFF
CDR3 DNA: TGTGCCAGTACCTTCCGGGGGGGGATTAATGAAAAACTGTTTTTT
J gene: TRBJ1-4
clone size: NA
V gene: TRBV19
D gene: NA

CDR3 protein: CASSRTGYNQPQHF
CDR3 DNA: TGTGCCAGCAGCCGGACAGGTTACAATCAGCCCCAGCATTTT
J gene: TRBJ1-5
clone size: NA
V gene: TRBV6-5
D gene: TRBD1

CDR3 protein: CASSINPGSNTEAFF
CDR3 DNA: TGTGCCAGTAGTATCAACCCCGGTTCGAACACTGAAGCTTTCTTT
J gene: TRBJ1-1
clone size: NA
V gene: TRBV19
D gene: NA

CDR3 protein: CASSLTDPHYNEQFF
CDR3 DNA: TGTGCCAGCAGCCTGACAGACCCTCACTACAATGAGCAGTTCTTC
J gene: TRBJ2-1
clone size: many
V gene: TRBV27
D gene: NA

CDR3 protein: CASSIGRVNTEAFF
CDR3 DNA: TGTGCCAGTAGTATAGGAAGAGTGAACACTGAAGCTTTCTTT
J gene: TRBJ1-1
clone size: NA
V gene: TRBV19
D gene: NA

CDR3 protein: CASSQDGLGTYNEQFF
CDR3 DNA: TGTGCCAGCAGCCAAGACGGACTAGGGACCTACAATGAGCAGTTCTTC
J gene: TRBJ2-1
clone size: NA
V gene: TRBV4-2
D gene: TRBD2

CDR3 protein: CASRTSGRPQETQYF
CDR3 DNA: TGTGCCAGTAGGACTAGCGGGAGGCCCCAAGAGACCCAGTACTTC
J gene: TRBJ2-5
clone size: NA
V gene: TRBV19
D gene: TRBD2

CDR3 protein: CASSPPGLATEQFF
CDR3 DNA: TGTGCCAGCTCACCACCGGGACTAGCCACTGAGCAGTTCTTC
J gene: TRBJ2-1
clone size: NA
V gene: TRBV18
D gene: TRBD2

CDR3 protein: CASSMYRASQETQYF
CDR3 DNA: TGTGCCAGCAGCATGTACAGGGCCTCTCAAGAGACCCAGTACTTC
J gene: TRBJ2-5
clone size: once
V gene: TRBV7-2
D gene: NA

CDR3 protein: CATSTRQGSEKLFF
CDR3 DNA: TGTGCCACCAGCACGCGACAGGGTTCTGAAAAACTGTTTTTT
J gene: TRBJ1-4
clone size: NA
V gene: TRBV15
D gene: TRBD1

CDR3 protein: CASSFTGVYHNEQFF
CDR3 DNA: TGCGCCAGCAGCTTCACGGGGGTGTATCACAATGAGCAGTTCTTC
J gene: TRBJ2-1
clone size: NA
V gene: TRBV5-1
D gene: NA

CDR3 protein: CASSPLRGGAYGYTF
CDR3 DNA: TGTGCCAGCAGTCCGTTGAGGGGAGGGGCCTATGGCTACACCTTC
J gene: TRBJ1-2
clone size: NA
V gene: TRBV6-7
D gene: NA

CDR3 protein: CSVGYGNEKLFF
CDR3 DNA: TGCAGCGTTGGATACGGTAATGAAAAACTGTTTTTT
J gene: TRBJ1-4
clone size: NA
V gene: TRBV29-1
D gene: NA

CDR3 protein: CASSLARGAYEQYF
CDR3 DNA: TGTGCCAGCAGTTTAGCCAGGGGAGCCTACGAGCAGTACTTC
J gene: TRBJ2-7
clone size: NA
V gene: TRBV27
D gene: NA

CDR3 protein: CASNPYAGTITDTQYF
CDR3 DNA: TGCGCCAGCAACCCGTATGCGGGCACGATCACAGATACGCAGTATTTT
J gene: TRBJ2-3
clone size: NA
V gene: TRBV5-1
D gene: NA

CDR3 protein: CASSPMGGTMDEQYF
CDR3 DNA: TGTGCCAGCAGCCCGATGGGGGGGACAATGGACGAGCAGTACTTC
J gene: TRBJ2-7
clone size: few
V gene: TRBV7-9
D gene: NA

CDR3 protein: CASSLSRSGYGYTF
CDR3 DNA: TGTGCCAGCAGCCTGAGTCGGTCCGGCTATGGCTACACCTTC
J gene: TRBJ1-2
clone size: NA
V gene: TRBV28
D gene: NA

CDR3 protein: CASRPRQLTNEKLFF
CDR3 DNA: TGTGCCAGCAGACCACGACAACTGACTAATGAAAAACTGTTTTTT
J gene: TRBJ1-4
clone size: NA
V gene: TRBV7-8
D gene: NA

CDR3 protein: CASSQAGLAGGPFNEQFF
CDR3 DNA: TGTGCCAGCAGCCAGGCAGGACTAGCGGGAGGGCCTTTCAATGAGCAGTTCTTC
J gene: TRBJ2-1
clone size: NA
V gene: TRBV3-1/TRBV3-2
D gene: TRBD2

CDR3 protein: CASSQTGLGYTF
CDR3 DNA: TGCGCCAGCAGCCAAACAGGGTTGGGCTACACCTTC
J gene: TRBJ1-2
clone size: NA
V gene: TRBV4-1
D gene: NA

CDR3 protein: CASRGTGSLTF
CDR3 DNA: TGTGCCAGCAGGGGGACAGGGTCCCTCACCTTC
J gene: TRBJ1-2
clone size: NA
V gene: TRBV12-3/TRBV12-4
D gene: TRBD1

CDR3 protein: CAISSGSSYEQYF
CDR3 DNA: TGTGCCATCTCTAGCGGGAGCTCCTACGAGCAGTACTTC
J gene: TRBJ2-7
clone size: NA
V gene: TRBV12-3/TRBV12-4
D gene: TRBD2

CDR3 protein: CASSSSQGTSYNEQFF
CDR3 DNA: TGCGCCAGCAGCTCCTCACAGGGAACATCCTACAATGAGCAGTTCTTC
J gene: TRBJ2-1
clone size: NA
V gene: TRBV5-1
D gene: NA

CDR3 protein: CASVPGQGAIESGYTF
CDR3 DNA: TGTGCCAGTGTACCGGGACAGGGGGCAATCGAAAGCGGCTACACCTTC
J gene: TRBJ1-2
clone size: NA
V gene: TRBV10-3
D gene: TRBD1

CDR3 protein: CSAAGGAVGELFF
CDR3 DNA: TGCAGCGCCGCCGGGGGGGCCGTCGGGGAGCTGTTTTTT
J gene: TRBJ2-2
clone size: once
V gene: TRBV29-1
D gene: TRBD2

CDR3 protein: CASSPLVTGKGYGYTF
CDR3 DNA: TGCGCCAGCAGCCCCTTAGTAACAGGGAAGGGCTATGGCTACACCTTC
J gene: TRBJ1-2
clone size: few
V gene: TRBV4-1
D gene: NA

CDR3 protein: CASKRGQMNTEAFF
CDR3 DNA: TGTGCCAGCAAAAGGGGGCAGATGAACACTGAAGCTTTCTTT
J gene: TRBJ1-1
clone size: once
V gene: TRBV27
D gene: TRBD1

CDR3 protein: CASKGTSGRYSYEQYF
CDR3 DNA: TGTGCCAGCAAGGGGACTAGCGGGAGATATTCCTACGAGCAGTACTTC
J gene: TRBJ2-7
clone size: NA
V gene: TRBV28
D gene: TRBD2

CDR3 protein: CASRTGGPLNEQFF
CDR3 DNA: TGTGCCAGCCGTACGGGAGGGCCCTTGAATGAGCAGTTCTTC
J gene: TRBJ2-1
clone size: NA
V gene: TRBV19
D gene: TRBD2

CDR3 protein: CASSVFRDRGEKLFF
CDR3 DNA: TGTGCCAGCTCAGTTTTCCGGGACAGGGGTGAAAAACTGTTTTTT
J gene: TRBJ1-4
clone size: NA
V gene: TRBV2
D gene: TRBD1

CDR3 protein: CASSLTSGVDTQYF
CDR3 DNA: TGTGCCAGCAGCTTGACTAGCGGGGTAGATACGCAGTATTTT
J gene: TRBJ2-3
clone size: NA
V gene: TRBV6-4
D gene: TRBD2

CDR3 protein: CASNRDRGLNTEAFF
CDR3 DNA: TGCGCCAGCAACCGGGACAGGGGTCTCAACACTGAAGCTTTCTTT
J gene: TRBJ1-1
clone size: NA
V gene: TRBV5-1
D gene: TRBD1

CDR3 protein: CASSSRQGYADEQYF
CDR3 DNA: TGTGCCAGTAGTAGCAGACAGGGTTACGCCGACGAGCAGTACTTC
J gene: TRBJ2-7
clone size: NA
V gene: TRBV19
D gene: TRBD1

CDR3 protein: CASRPVGEAEAFF
CDR3 DNA: TGTGCAAGTCGCCCAGTGGGGGAGGCTGAAGCTTTCTTT
J gene: TRBJ1-1
clone size: few
V gene: TRBV12-2
D gene: NA

CDR3 protein: CASSLVKNIQYF
CDR3 DNA: TGTGCCAGCAGCCTTGTCAAAAACATTCAGTACTTC
J gene: TRBJ2-4
clone size: NA
V gene: TRBV28
D gene: NA

CDR3 protein: CASSGLEGSSYNEQFF
CDR3 DNA: TGTGCCAGCAGTGGACTAGAGGGCAGCTCCTACAATGAGCAGTTCTTC
J gene: TRBJ2-1
clone size: NA
V gene: TRBV28
D gene: TRBD2

CDR3 protein: CASTRRDRGYGYTF
CDR3 DNA: TGTGCCAGCACCCGAAGGGACAGGGGATATGGCTACACCTTC
J gene: TRBJ1-2
clone size: NA
V gene: TRBV2
D gene: TRBD1

CDR3 protein: CATSKNKGQGSNQPQHF
CDR3 DNA: TGTGCCACCAGCAAAAACAAGGGGCAGGGGAGCAATCAGCCCCAGCATTTT
J gene: TRBJ1-5
clone size: NA
V gene: TRBV15
D gene: NA

CDR3 protein: CASSQMRTRTEAFF
CDR3 DNA: TGTGCCAGCAGCCAGATGAGGACAAGAACTGAAGCTTTCTTT
J gene: TRBJ1-1
clone size: NA
V gene: TRBV3-1/TRBV3-2
D gene: NA

CDR3 protein: CASSSQGLAGVEQFF
CDR3 DNA: TGTGCCAGCAGTTCCCAGGGGCTAGCGGGAGTTGAGCAGTTCTTC
J gene: TRBJ2-1
clone size: once
V gene: TRBV6-5
D gene: TRBD2

CDR3 protein: CASSQVMGLAGVNEQFF
CDR3 DNA: TGTGCCAGCAGCCAAGTGATGGGACTAGCGGGAGTTAATGAGCAGTTCTTC
J gene: TRBJ2-1
clone size: NA
V gene: TRBV3-1/TRBV3-2
D gene: TRBD2

CDR3 protein: CASSWTSGRPDTQYF
CDR3 DNA: TGTGCCAGCAGTTGGACTAGCGGGAGACCAGATACGCAGTATTTT
J gene: TRBJ2-3
clone size: NA
V gene: TRBV28
D gene: TRBD2

CDR3 protein: CASSQDRTSGGARNEQFF
CDR3 DNA: TGCGCCAGCAGCCAAGATCGGACTAGCGGGGGGGCCCGAAATGAGCAGTTCTTC
J gene: TRBJ2-1
clone size: NA
V gene: TRBV4-3
D gene: TRBD2

CDR3 protein: CSVVNSPEDRGQFGETQYF
CDR3 DNA: TGCAGCGTTGTAAATAGTCCGGAGGACAGGGGGCAATTCGGGGAGACCCAGTACTTC
J gene: TRBJ2-5
clone size: NA
V gene: TRBV29-1
D gene: TRBD1

CDR3 protein: CATRQGLNTEAFF
CDR3 DNA: TGTGCCACCAGACAGGGGTTGAACACTGAAGCTTTCTTT
J gene: TRBJ1-1
clone size: NA
V gene: TRBV24-1
D gene: TRBD1

CDR3 protein: CASRSSYSGSPLHF
CDR3 DNA: TGTGCCAGCAGATCTTCATACTCAGGTTCACCCCTCCACTTT
J gene: TRBJ1-6
clone size: NA
V gene: TRBV28
D gene: NA

CDR3 protein: CASNPGTSNHEQFF
CDR3 DNA: TGTGCCAGCAACCCCGGGACTAGTAACCATGAGCAGTTCTTC
J gene: TRBJ2-1
clone size: NA
V gene: TRBV6-5
D gene: TRBD2

CDR3 protein: CASSSTGHYTGELFF
CDR3 DNA: TGCGCCAGCAGCTCGACAGGACACTACACCGGGGAGCTGTTTTTT
J gene: TRBJ2-2
clone size: few
V gene: TRBV4-3
D gene: NA

CDR3 protein: CAISEQQGPETQYF
CDR3 DNA: TGTGCCATCAGTGAACAACAGGGGCCCGAGACCCAGTACTTC
J gene: TRBJ2-5
clone size: once
V gene: TRBV10-3
D gene: TRBD1